This TCR beta chain was identified during a study of T cells in Graves' hyperthyroidism and ophthalmopathy. Overall study findings and caveats: Peripheral blood also featured most of the thyroid clonotypes expanded above 0.001.

Amplified regions were TCR beta CDR3 sequences from RNA transcripts. During a first-round RT-PCR of the TCR CDR3, the HTBI primer set was used. TCRdb processed the multiplex PCR reads anew with MiXCR; each CDR3 protein has one entry. The repertoire holds around 520,000 distinct CDR3 sequences, with roughly a quarter as singletons. Patients with uncontrolled infections, other autoimmune diseases, pregnancy or lactation were excluded. The CDR3 is 12 residues long. Trimming took 6 bases from V and 10 from J; bases not matched to a gene: 8. A note on this clonotype: Its target is unknown.

The sequence was obtained from a woman in her 30s with Graves' ophthalmopathy. This chain uses TRBV12-3 or TRBV12-4 with TRBJ1-1; TRBD1 agrees at 7 bases. The material sequenced was blood. CDR3 nucleotides: TGTGCCAGCAGCTTTTTGACAGGGAGAGCTTTCTTT. It yields the protein CASSFLTGRAFF.